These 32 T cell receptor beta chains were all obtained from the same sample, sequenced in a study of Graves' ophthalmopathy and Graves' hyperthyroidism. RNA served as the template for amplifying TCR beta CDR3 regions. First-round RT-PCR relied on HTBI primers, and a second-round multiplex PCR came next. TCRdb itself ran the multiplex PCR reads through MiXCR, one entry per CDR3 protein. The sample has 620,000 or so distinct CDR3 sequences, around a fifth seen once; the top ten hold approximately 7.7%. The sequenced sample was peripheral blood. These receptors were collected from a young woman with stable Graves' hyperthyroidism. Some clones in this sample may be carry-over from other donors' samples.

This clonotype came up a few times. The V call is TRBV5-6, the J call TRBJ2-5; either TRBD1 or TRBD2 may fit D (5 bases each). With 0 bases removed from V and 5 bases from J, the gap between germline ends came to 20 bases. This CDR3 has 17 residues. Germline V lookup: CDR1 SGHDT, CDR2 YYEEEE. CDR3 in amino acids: CASSLGPPSGTGETQYF. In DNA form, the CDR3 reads TGTGCCAGCAGCTTGGGGCCCCCATCCGGGACCGGGGAGACCCAGTACTTC.

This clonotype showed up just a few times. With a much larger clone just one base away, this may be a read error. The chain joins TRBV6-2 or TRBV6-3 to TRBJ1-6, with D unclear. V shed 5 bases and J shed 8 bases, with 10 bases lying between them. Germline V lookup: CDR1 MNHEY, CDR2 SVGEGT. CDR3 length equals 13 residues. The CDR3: CASSRAGDSPLHF. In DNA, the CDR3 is TGTGCCAGCAGTCGGGCCGGAGATTCACCCCTCCACTTT.

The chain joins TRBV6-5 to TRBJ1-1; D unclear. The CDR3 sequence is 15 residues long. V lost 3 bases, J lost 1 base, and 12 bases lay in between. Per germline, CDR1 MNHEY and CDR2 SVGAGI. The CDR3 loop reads CASSYSRLGNTEAFF. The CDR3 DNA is TGTGCCAGCAGTTATTCGCGGTTGGGGAACACTGAAGCTTTCTTT.

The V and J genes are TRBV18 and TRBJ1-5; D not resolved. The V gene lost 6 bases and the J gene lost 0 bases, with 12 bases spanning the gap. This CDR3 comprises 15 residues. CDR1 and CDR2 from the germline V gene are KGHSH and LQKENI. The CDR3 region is CASSPNFNSNQPQHF. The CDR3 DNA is TGTGCCAGCTCGCCGAACTTTAATAGCAATCAGCCCCAGCATTTT.

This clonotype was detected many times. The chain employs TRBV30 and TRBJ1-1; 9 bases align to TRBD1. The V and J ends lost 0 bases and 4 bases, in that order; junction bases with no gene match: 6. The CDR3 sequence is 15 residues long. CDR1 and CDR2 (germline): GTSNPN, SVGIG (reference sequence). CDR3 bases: TGTGCCTGGAGTGTGAGGACAGGGGCTCGCACTGAAGCTTTCTTT. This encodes CAWSVRTGARTEAFF.

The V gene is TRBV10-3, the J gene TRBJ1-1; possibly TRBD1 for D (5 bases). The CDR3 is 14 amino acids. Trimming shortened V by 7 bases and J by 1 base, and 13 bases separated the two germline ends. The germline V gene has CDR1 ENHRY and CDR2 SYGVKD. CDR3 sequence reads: CAIKGQTENTEAFF. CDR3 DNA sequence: TGTGCCATCAAGGGCCAGACAGAGAACACTGAAGCTTTCTTT.

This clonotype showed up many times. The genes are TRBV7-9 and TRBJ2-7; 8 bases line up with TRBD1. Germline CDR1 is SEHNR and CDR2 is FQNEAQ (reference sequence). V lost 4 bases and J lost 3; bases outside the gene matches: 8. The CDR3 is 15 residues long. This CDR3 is CASSSLRDRYYEQYF. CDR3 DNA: TGTGCCAGCAGCTCATTGCGGGACAGGTACTACGAGCAGTACTTC. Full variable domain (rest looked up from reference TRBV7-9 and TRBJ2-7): DTGVSQNPRHKITKRGQNVTFRCDPISEHNRLYWYRQTLGQGPEFLTYFQNEAQLEKSRLLSDRFSAERPKGSFSTLEIQRTEQGDSAMYLCASSSLRDRYYEQYFGPGTRLTVT.

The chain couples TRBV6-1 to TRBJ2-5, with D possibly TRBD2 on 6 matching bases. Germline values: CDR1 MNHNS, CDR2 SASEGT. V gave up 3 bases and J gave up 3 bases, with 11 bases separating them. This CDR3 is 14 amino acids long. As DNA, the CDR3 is TGTGCCAGCAGTGATTGGCGGGGCGAAGAGACCCAGTACTTC. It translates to CASSDWRGEETQYF.

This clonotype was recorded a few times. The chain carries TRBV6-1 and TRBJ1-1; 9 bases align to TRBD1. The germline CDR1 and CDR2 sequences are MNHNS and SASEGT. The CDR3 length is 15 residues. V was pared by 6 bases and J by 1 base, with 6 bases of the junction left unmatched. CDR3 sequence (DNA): TGTGCCAGCAGAGGACAGGGGAGGGCGAACACTGAAGCTTTCTTT. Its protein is CASRGQGRANTEAFF.

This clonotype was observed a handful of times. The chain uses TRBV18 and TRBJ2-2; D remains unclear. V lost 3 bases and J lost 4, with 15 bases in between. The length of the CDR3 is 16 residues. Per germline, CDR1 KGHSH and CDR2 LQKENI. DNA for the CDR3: TGTGCCAGCTCACCGGCAAGAAGGGCTTCCACCGGGGAGCTGTTTTTT. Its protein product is CASSPARRASTGELFF.

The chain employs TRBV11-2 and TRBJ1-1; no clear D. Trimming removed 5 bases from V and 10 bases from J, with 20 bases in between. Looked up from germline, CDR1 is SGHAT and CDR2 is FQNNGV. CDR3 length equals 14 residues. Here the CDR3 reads CASSKVKTPWRAFF. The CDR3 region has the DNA TGTGCCAGCAGCAAAGTCAAGACCCCCTGGAGAGCTTTCTTT.

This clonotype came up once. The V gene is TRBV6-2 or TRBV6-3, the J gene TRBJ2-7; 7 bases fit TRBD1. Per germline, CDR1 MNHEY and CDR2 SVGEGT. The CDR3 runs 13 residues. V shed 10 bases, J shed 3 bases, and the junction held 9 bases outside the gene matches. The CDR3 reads CATKRDSIYEQYF. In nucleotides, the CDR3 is TGTGCCACCAAAAGGGACAGTATCTACGAGCAGTACTTC.

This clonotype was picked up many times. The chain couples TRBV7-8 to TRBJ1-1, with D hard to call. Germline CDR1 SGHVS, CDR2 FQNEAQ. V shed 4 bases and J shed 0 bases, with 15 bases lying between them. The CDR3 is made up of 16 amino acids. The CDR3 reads CASSSGVSSLNTEAFF. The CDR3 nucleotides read TGTGCCAGCAGCTCCGGGGTTTCCTCATTGAACACTGAAGCTTTCTTT.

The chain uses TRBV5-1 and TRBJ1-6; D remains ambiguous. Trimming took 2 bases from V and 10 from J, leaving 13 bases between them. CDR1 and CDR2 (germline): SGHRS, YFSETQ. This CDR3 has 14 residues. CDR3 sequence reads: CASSFQPNGSPLHF. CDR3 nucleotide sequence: TGCGCCAGCAGCTTTCAGCCCAACGGGTCACCCCTCCACTTT.

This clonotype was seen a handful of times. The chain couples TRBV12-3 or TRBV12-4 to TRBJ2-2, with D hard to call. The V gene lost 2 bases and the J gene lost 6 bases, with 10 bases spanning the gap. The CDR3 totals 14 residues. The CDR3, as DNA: TGTGCCAGCAGTTTATATTCCGAAGCCGGGGAGCTGTTTTTT. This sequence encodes CASSLYSEAGELFF.

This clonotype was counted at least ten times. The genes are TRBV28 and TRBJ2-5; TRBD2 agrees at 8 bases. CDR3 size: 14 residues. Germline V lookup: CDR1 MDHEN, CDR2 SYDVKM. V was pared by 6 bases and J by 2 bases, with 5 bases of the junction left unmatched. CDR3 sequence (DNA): TGTGCCAGCAGACTAGGGACTAGACAAGAGACCCAGTACTTC. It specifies CASRLGTRQETQYF.

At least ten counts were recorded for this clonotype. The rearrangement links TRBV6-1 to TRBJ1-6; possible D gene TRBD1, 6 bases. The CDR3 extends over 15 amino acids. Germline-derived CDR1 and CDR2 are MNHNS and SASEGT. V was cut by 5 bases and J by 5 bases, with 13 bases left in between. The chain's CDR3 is CASSTQTGNNSPLHF. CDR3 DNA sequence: TGTGCCAGCAGTACCCAGACAGGAAATAATTCACCCCTCCACTTT.

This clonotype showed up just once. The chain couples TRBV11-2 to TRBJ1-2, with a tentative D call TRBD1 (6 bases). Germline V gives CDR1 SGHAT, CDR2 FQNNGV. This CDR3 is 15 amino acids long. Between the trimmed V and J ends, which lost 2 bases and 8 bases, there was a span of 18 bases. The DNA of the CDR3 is TGTGCCAGCAGCTTATTCCGACAGGTCTCGAGGGGCTACACCTTC. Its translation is CASSLFRQVSRGYTF. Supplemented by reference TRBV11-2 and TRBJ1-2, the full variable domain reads EAGVAQSPRYKIIEKRQSVAFWCNPISGHATLYWYQQILGQGPKLLIQFQNNGVVDDSQLPKDRFSAERLKGVDSTLKIQPAKLEDSAVYLCASSLFRQVSRGYTFGSGTRLTVV.

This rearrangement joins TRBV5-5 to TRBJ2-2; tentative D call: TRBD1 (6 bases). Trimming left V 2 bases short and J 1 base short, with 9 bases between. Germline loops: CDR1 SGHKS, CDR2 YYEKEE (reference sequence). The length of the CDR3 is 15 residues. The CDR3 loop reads CASSLQGLNTGELFF. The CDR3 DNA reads TGTGCCAGCAGCTTACAGGGTTTGAACACCGGGGAGCTGTTTTTT. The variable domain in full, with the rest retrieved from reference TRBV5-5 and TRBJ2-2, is DAGVTQSPTHLIKTRGQQVTLRCSPISGHKSVSWYQQVLGQGPQFIFQYYEKEERGRGNFPDRFSARQFPNYSSELNVNALLLGDSALYLCASSLQGLNTGELFFGEGSRLTVL.

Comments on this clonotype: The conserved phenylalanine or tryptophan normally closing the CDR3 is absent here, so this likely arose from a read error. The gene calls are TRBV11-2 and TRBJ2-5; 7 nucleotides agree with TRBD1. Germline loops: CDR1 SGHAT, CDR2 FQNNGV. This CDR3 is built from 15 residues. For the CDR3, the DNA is TGTGCCAGCAGCCTAGCCGGGACAGCTGGAGAGTCCCAGTACTAC. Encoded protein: CASSLAGTAGESQYY.

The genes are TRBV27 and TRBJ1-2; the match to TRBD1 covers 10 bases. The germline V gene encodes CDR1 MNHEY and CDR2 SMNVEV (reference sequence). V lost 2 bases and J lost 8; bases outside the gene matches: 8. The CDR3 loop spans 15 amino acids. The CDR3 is CASSLKAGTGEGYTF. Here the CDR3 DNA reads TGTGCCAGCAGTTTAAAAGCCGGGACAGGGGAAGGCTACACCTTC.

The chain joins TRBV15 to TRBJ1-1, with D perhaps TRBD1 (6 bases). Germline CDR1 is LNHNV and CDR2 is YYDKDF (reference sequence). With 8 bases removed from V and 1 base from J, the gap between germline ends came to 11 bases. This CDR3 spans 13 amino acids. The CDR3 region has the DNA TGTGCCACCGCAGGGGAGGGGAACACTGAAGCTTTCTTT. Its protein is CATAGEGNTEAFF. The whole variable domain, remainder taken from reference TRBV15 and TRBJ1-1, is DAMVIQNPRYQVTQFGKPVTLSCSQTLNHNVMYWYQQKSSQAPKLLFHYYDKDFNNEADTPDNFQSRRPNTSFCFLDIRSPGLGDTAMYLCATAGEGNTEAFFGQGTRLTVV.

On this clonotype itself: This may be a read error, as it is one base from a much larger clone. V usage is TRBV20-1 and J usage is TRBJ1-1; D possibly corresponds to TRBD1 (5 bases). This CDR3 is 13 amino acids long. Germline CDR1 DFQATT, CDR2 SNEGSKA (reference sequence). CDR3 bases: TGCAGTGCGCGCGCCGGGACGAACACTGAAGCTTGCTTT. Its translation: CSARAGTNTEACF.

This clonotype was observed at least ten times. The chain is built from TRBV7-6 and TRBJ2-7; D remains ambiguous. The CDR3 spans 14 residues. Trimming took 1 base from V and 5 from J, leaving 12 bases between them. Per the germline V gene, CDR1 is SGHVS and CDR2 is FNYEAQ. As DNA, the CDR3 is TGTGCCAGCAGCTTAGAAGCTAGGGCCCACGAGCAGTACTTC. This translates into CASSLEARAHEQYF.

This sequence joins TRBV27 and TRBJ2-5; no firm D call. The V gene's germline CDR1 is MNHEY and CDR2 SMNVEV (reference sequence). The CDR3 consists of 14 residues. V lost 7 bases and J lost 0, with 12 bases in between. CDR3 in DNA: TGTGCCAGCAAGGTGACCTCGTACCAAGAGACCCAGTACTTC. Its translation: CASKVTSYQETQYF.

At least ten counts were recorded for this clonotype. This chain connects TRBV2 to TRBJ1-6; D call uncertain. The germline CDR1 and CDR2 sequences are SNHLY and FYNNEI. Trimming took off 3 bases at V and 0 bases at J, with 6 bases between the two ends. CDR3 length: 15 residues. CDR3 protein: CASSDESSYNSPLHF. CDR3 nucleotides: TGTGCCAGCAGTGACGAGAGCTCCTATAATTCACCCCTCCACTTT.

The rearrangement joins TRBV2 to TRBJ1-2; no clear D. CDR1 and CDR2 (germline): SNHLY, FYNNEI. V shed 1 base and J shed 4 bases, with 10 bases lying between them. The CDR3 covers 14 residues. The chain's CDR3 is CASSEGGNSYGYTF. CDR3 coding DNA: TGTGCCAGCAGTGAAGGGGGAAATAGCTATGGCTACACCTTC.

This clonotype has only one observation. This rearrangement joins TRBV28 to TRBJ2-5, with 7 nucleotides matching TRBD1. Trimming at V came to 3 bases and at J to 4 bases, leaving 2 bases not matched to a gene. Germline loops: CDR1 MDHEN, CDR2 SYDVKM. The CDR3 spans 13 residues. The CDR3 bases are TGTGCCAGCAGTTTCGGGACAGTAGAGACCCAGTACTTC. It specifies CASSFGTVETQYF.

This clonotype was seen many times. The CDR3 protein is CASSFVAGGANGNTIYF. Written as DNA, the CDR3 is TGTGCCAGCAGTTTCGTGGCTGGTGGGGCGAATGGAAACACCATATATTTT. The V call is TRBV28, the J call TRBJ1-3; D may be TRBD1 (5 bases). Trimming took off 3 bases at V and 3 bases at J, with 18 bases between the two ends. This CDR3 is built from 17 residues. CDR1 is MDHEN and CDR2 is SYDVKM in the germline V gene. Filled out from reference TRBV28 and TRBJ1-3, the complete variable domain reads DVKVTQSSRYLVKRTGEKVFLECVQDMDHENMFWYRQDPGLGLRLIYFSYDVKMKEKGDIPEGYSVSREKKERFSLILESASTNQTSMYLCASSFVAGGANGNTIYFGEGSWLTVV.

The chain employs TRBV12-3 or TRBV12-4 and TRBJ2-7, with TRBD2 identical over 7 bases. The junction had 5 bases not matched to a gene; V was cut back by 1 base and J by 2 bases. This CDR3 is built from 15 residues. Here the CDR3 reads CASSLEGGGTYEQYF. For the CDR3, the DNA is TGTGCCAGCAGTTTAGAAGGCGGGGGAACCTACGAGCAGTACTTC.

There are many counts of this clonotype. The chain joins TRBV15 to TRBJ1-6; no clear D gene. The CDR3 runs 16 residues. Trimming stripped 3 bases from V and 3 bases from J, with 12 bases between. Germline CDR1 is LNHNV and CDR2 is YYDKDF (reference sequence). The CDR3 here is CATSSRGSDYNSPLHF. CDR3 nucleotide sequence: TGTGCCACCAGCAGTCGCGGGTCCGACTATAATTCACCCCTCCACTTT.

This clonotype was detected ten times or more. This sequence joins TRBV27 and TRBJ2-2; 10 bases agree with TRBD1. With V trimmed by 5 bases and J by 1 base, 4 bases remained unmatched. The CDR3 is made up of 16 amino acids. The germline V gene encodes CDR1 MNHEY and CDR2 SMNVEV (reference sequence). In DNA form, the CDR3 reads TGTGCCAGCAGTGACCGGGACAGGGGGAACACCGGGGAGCTGTTTTTT. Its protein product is CASSDRDRGNTGELFF.